These 29 T cell receptor beta chains originate from one sample sequenced in a study of shared clonotypes between healthy human individuals. Assay used: immunoSEQ multiplex PCR; TCRdb lists only in-frame clones, some missing. Counted here are around 1,100,000 clones, approximately 80% occurring once; the ten biggest clones make up 0.85% to 1%. The sample consisted of memory CD4+ T cells from PBMCs. The subset here: CD45RA-negative fraction. These receptors all stem from a man younger than 35 in good health. Some clones in this sample may be carry-over from other donors' samples.

The chain joins TRBV7-6 to TRBJ2-1; 9 bases map to TRBD2. The CDR3 runs to 16 residues. Germline CDR1 and CDR2: SGHVS and FNYEAQ. J was trimmed by 4 bases and V by 4 bases; bases with no gene match: 8. The CDR3 loop is CASSSLAGVGYNEQFF. DNA of the CDR3: TGTGCCAGCAGCTCCTTAGCGGGAGTAGGATACAATGAGCAGTTCTTC. The full variable domain, rest sourced from reference TRBV7-6 and TRBJ2-1, is GAGVSQSPRYKVTKRGQDVALRCDPISGHVSLYWYRQALGQGPEFLTYFNYEAQQDKSGLPNDRFSAERPEGSISTLTIQRTEQRDSAMYRCASSSLAGVGYNEQFFGPGTRLTVL.

About this clone itself: Other DNA variants within this sample encode the same CDR3. The chain joins TRBV19 to TRBJ1-1, with D tentatively TRBD1 (5 bases). V was cut by 5 bases and J by 0 bases, with 10 bases left in between. CDR3 size: 14 residues. Germline values: CDR1 LNHDA, CDR2 SQIVND (reference sequence). For the CDR3, the DNA is TGTGCCAGTAGTCCGGGACGGTTGAACACTGAAGCTTTCTTT. This sequence encodes CASSPGRLNTEAFF.

The chain combines TRBV10-2 with TRBJ1-2; D unclear. The CDR3 covers 13 residues. Trimming pared 5 bases from V and 2 bases from J, leaving 9 bases between. Per the germline V gene, CDR1 is WSHSY and CDR2 is SAAADI. The CDR3 region has the DNA TGCGCCAGCAGTAACAGCCTAAACTATGGCTACACCTTC. It encodes CASSNSLNYGYTF.

The J gene is TRBJ2-7, the V gene TRBV15; D is uncertain. V was shortened by 3 bases and J by 0 bases, with 6 bases between the two germline ends. Per the germline V gene, CDR1 is LNHNV and CDR2 is YYDKDF (reference sequence). CDR3 length: 13 amino acids. The chain's CDR3 is CATSRYGSYEQYF. The CDR3 nucleotides read TGTGCCACCAGCAGGTATGGCTCCTACGAGCAGTACTTC.

This chain connects TRBV25-1 to TRBJ1-1, with D tentatively TRBD1 (5 bases). The CDR3 contains 13 residues. V dropped 8 bases and J dropped 10 bases, with 20 bases sitting between them. CDR1 and CDR2 (germline): MGHDK, SYGVNS. Written as DNA, the CDR3 is TGTGCCAGCTCACCCGCGGGGGGGGAGGTAGCTTTCTTT. Its protein product is CASSPAGGEVAFF.

This clone appeared a few times. The rearrangement joins TRBV4-3 to TRBJ2-7, with TRBD2 matching over 13 bases. The CDR3 is made up of 16 amino acids. After removal of 0 bases from V and 6 bases from J, the junction contained 5 bases not matched to a gene. Germline CDR1 is LGHNA and CDR2 is YSLEER. DNA for the CDR3: TGCGCCAGCAGCCAAGATCGGGGGACTAGCGGGACCGAGCAGTACTTC. Protein sequence: CASSQDRGTSGTEQYF.

This clone was counted a few times. The chain combines TRBV9 with TRBJ1-3; possibly TRBD1 for D (6 bases). Germline CDR1 is SGDLS and CDR2 is YYNGEE. The CDR3 is made up of 15 amino acids. V was clipped by 0 bases and J by 2 bases, with 9 bases between them. CDR3 amino acids: CASSVVGATGNTIYF. The CDR3 DNA is TGTGCCAGCAGCGTAGTGGGGGCTACTGGAAACACCATATATTTT.

V gene TRBV11-2 combines with J gene TRBJ2-1; D is unresolved. This CDR3 is built from 14 residues. Per the germline V gene, CDR1 is SGHAT and CDR2 is FQNNGV. The V and J ends lost 5 bases and 2 bases respectively, with 10 bases between them. CDR3 sequence: CASSHTRAYNEQFF. The CDR3 DNA reads TGTGCCAGCAGCCACACACGGGCCTACAATGAGCAGTTCTTC.

The genes are TRBV7-2 and TRBJ1-2, with D unclear. The CDR3 has 14 amino acids. V was cut by 5 bases and J by 6 bases, with 16 bases left in between. Per germline, CDR1 SGHTA and CDR2 FQGNSA. CDR3 nucleotides: TGTGCCAGCAGCCGTCCCGGGCCCATAAATGGCTACACCTTC. Translation gives CASSRPGPINGYTF.

This chain joins TRBV30 and TRBJ1-1, with D possibly TRBD1 on 5 matching bases. Trimming removed 5 bases at V and 4 bases at J, with 26 bases between. This CDR3 is built from 17 residues. In germline, CDR1 is GTSNPN, CDR2 SVGIG (reference sequence). CDR3 loop: CAWSHVRGWPSGTEAFF. The CDR3 coding sequence is TGTGCCTGGTCTCATGTTAGGGGCTGGCCCTCCGGCACTGAAGCTTTCTTT.

This clone turned up a few times. J is TRBJ1-5 and V is TRBV5-1; a weak D match, TRBD1 (5 bases). The length of the CDR3 is 16 residues. Germline CDR1 reads SGHRS; CDR2 reads YFSETQ. V dropped 0 bases and J dropped 3 bases, with 13 bases sitting between them. Here the CDR3 reads CASSLVGGFPNQPQHF. The CDR3 region has the DNA TGCGCCAGCAGCTTGGTCGGGGGATTTCCCAATCAGCCCCAGCATTTT.

Only a few counts were recorded for this clone. Other DNA sequences in the same sample also yield this CDR3. V is TRBV18 and J is TRBJ2-1; 12 positions match TRBD2. V shed 3 bases and J 6 bases; nucleotides not matched to a gene: 6. The germline V gene encodes CDR1 KGHSH and CDR2 LQKENI. The CDR3 loop spans 16 amino acids. The CDR3 sequence: CASSPTGTSGSNEQFF. CDR3 nucleotide sequence: TGTGCCAGCTCACCGACGGGGACTAGCGGGTCCAATGAGCAGTTCTTC.

Regarding this clone: This sample includes further DNA sequences coding for the same CDR3. The chain combines TRBV2 with TRBJ1-1; no clear D. CDR1 SNHLY and CDR2 FYNNEI come from the germline V gene. V was pared by 3 bases and J by 5 bases, with 10 bases between. This CDR3 has 13 amino acids. In DNA, the CDR3 is TGTGCCAGCAGTGAGGACCGAGGGACTGAAGCTTTCTTT. This encodes CASSEDRGTEAFF.

The chain joins TRBV28 to TRBJ1-5, with TRBD1 matching over 8 bases. This CDR3 has 14 residues. V lost 8 bases, J lost 8 bases, and 11 bases stayed unmatched. Germline CDR1 MDHEN, CDR2 SYDVKM. The CDR3 nucleotides read TGTGCCAGCGGACTGGGACAGGTACCAGAGCCCCAGCATTTT. Encoded protein: CASGLGQVPEPQHF.

V usage is TRBV5-1 and J usage is TRBJ2-2; D may match TRBD1 or TRBD2 (5 bases each). The germline V and J ends were trimmed by 8 bases and 8 bases, with 16 bases remaining between them. The V gene's germline CDR1 is SGHRS and CDR2 YFSETQ. CDR3 size: 13 residues. The CDR3 sequence: CASRGQEEGELFF. The CDR3 coding sequence is TGCGCCAGTAGGGGCCAGGAGGAAGGGGAGCTGTTTTTT. The full variable domain, in which reference TRBV5-1 and TRBJ2-2 provide the parts outside the CDR3, is KAGVTQTPRYLIKTRGQQVTLSCSPISGHRSVSWYQQTPGQGLQFLFEYFSETQRNKGNFPGRFSGRQFSNSRSEMNVSTLELGDSALYLCASRGQEEGELFFGEGSRLTVL.

As concerns this clone: Other nucleotide sequences in the sample specify the same CDR3. CDR3 nucleotides: TGTGCCAGCTCCGGGACCGTGAGCACAGATACGCAGTATTTT. Its translation is CASSGTVSTDTQYF. The chain has TRBV5-8 and TRBJ2-3; D tentatively reads TRBD1 or TRBD2 (5 bases each). Deletions cut 7 bases from V and 0 bases from J, with 12 bases between. The germline CDR1 and CDR2 sequences are SGHTS and YDEGEE. This CDR3 spans 14 amino acids. Based on the CDR3 plus reference TRBV5-8 and TRBJ2-3, the full variable domain is EAGVTQSPTHLIKTRGQQATLRCSPISGHTSVYWYQQALGLGLQFLLWYDEGEERNRGNFPPRFSGRQFPNYSSELNVNALELEDSALYLCASSGTVSTDTQYFGPGTRLTVL.

This clone was detected ten times or more. V gene TRBV25-1 combines with J gene TRBJ2-7, with D tentatively TRBD1 or TRBD2 (6 bases each). V shed 8 bases and J shed 2 bases, with 19 bases lying between them. This CDR3 contains 15 residues. CDR1 is MGHDK, CDR2 SYGVNS, per germline. This CDR3 is CASLPGASGPYEQYF. CDR3 DNA: TGTGCCAGCCTCCCGGGGGCGTCCGGACCCTACGAGCAGTACTTC.

This rearrangement joins TRBV25-1 to TRBJ2-3; D perhaps matches TRBD2 (6 bases). Germline assignment: CDR1 MGHDK and CDR2 SYGVNS. This CDR3 spans 14 amino acids. Trimming removed 6 bases from V and 0 bases from J, with 10 bases in between. The CDR3 DNA reads as TGTGCCAGCAGAGGAGGGTTAAGCACAGATACGCAGTATTTT. Protein sequence: CASRGGLSTDTQYF.

The CDR3 loop is CASSPSGLMNTEAFF. In DNA form, the CDR3 reads TGTGCCAGCTCACCATCGGGACTGATGAACACTGAAGCTTTCTTT. The J gene is TRBJ1-1, the V gene TRBV18; maybe TRBD1 (5 bases). With 2 bases removed from V and 0 bases from J, the gap between germline ends came to 10 bases. Germline loops: CDR1 KGHSH, CDR2 LQKENI. CDR3 length: 15 residues. Using reference TRBV18 and TRBJ1-1 for the parts outside the CDR3, the full variable domain is NAGVMQNPRHLVRRRGQEARLRCSPMKGHSHVYWYRQLPEEGLKFMVYLQKENIIDESGMPKERFSAEFPKEGPSILRIQQVVRGDSAAYFCASSPSGLMNTEAFFGQGTRLTVV.

In its sample, this clone was seen a few times. A read error is possible here, since a much larger clone lies one base away. The sample holds other DNA sequences that translate to the same CDR3. This chain connects TRBV28 to TRBJ1-1; D not resolved. Germline assignment: CDR1 MDHEN and CDR2 SYDVKM. This CDR3 has 13 residues. V lost 5 bases and J 1 base, leaving 8 bases between the germline ends. The CDR3: CASSPTENTEAFF. The CDR3, as DNA: TGTGCCAGCAGTCCAACAGAGAACACTGAAGCTTTCTTT.

Comments on this clone: Other nucleotide sequences from this sample produce the same CDR3. The chain carries TRBV28 and TRBJ2-6; D may be TRBD1 (6 bases). Germline V gene sequence: CDR1 MDHEN, CDR2 SYDVKM. There are 15 residues in the CDR3. Trimming cost V 6 bases and J 1 base, with 10 bases left between them. The CDR3 DNA sequence: TGTGCCAGCAGCATAAGGGGGTCTGGGGCCAACGTCCTGACTTTC. Its protein is CASSIRGSGANVLTF. Supplemented by reference TRBV28 and TRBJ2-6, the full variable domain reads DVKVTQSSRYLVKRTGEKVFLECVQDMDHENMFWYRQDPGLGLRLIYFSYDVKMKEKGDIPEGYSVSREKKERFSLILESASTNQTSMYLCASSIRGSGANVLTFGAGSRLTVL.

The chain uses TRBV6-1 and TRBJ2-1; D ambiguous. This CDR3 has 12 amino acids. Germline V CDR1 and CDR2: MNHNS, SASEGT. Trimming took 6 bases from V and 4 from J, leaving 7 bases between them. The CDR3 bases are TGTGCCAGCAGGACACAGTACAATGAGCAGTTCTTC. It yields the protein CASRTQYNEQFF.

In this sample, this clone turned up a few times. CDR3 DNA: TGTGCCAGCAGTCCCGACAGGGGAGCTGGCTACACCTTC. Its translation is CASSPDRGAGYTF. The V gene is TRBV7-2, the J gene TRBJ1-2, with 8 bases matching TRBD1. V lost 6 bases, J lost 7 bases, and 7 bases stayed unmatched. In germline, CDR1 is SGHTA, CDR2 FQGNSA. This CDR3 is built from 13 residues. Filled out from reference TRBV7-2 and TRBJ1-2, the complete variable domain reads GAGVSQSPSNKVTEKGKDVELRCDPISGHTALYWYRQSLGQGLEFLIYFQGNSAPDKSGLPSDRFSAERTGGSVSTLTIQRTQQEDSAVYLCASSPDRGAGYTFGSGTRLTVV.

V usage is TRBV7-8 and J usage is TRBJ1-3; the D gene is possibly TRBD1 (6 bases). The CDR3 runs to 13 residues. V gave up 8 bases and J gave up 6 bases, with 14 bases separating them. The germline gives CDR1 SGHVS, CDR2 FQNEAQ. This CDR3 reads CASSFGGSNTIYF. The CDR3 bases are TGTGCCAGCTCCTTCGGGGGCTCAAACACCATATATTTT.

For the CDR3, the DNA is TGTGCCAGCAGCTCCAACTCCGGGACGGGTTACGAGCAGTACTTC. It encodes CASSSNSGTGYEQYF. The rearrangement joins TRBV7-3 to TRBJ2-7; D might be TRBD1 or TRBD2, each matching 5 bases. The germline V and J ends were trimmed by 4 bases and 4 bases, with 17 bases remaining between them. The CDR3 spans 15 residues. The germline CDR1 and CDR2 sequences are SGHTA and FQGTGA.

The chain combines TRBV7-9 with TRBJ2-3; 14 bases align to TRBD2. CDR1 and CDR2 from the germline V gene are SEHNR and FQNEAQ (reference sequence). The CDR3 contains 19 residues. V was clipped by 6 bases and J by 0 bases; unmatched bases: 11. The CDR3 DNA reads TGTGCCAGCAGAAACCGGACTAGCGGGAGGCCCTCTAGCACAGATACGCAGTATTTT. Encoded protein: CASRNRTSGRPSSTDTQYF.

The rearrangement links TRBV7-2 to TRBJ1-2, with D possibly TRBD1 on 6 matching bases. Trimming took off 1 base at V and 4 bases at J, with 16 bases between the two ends. CDR1 SGHTA and CDR2 FQGNSA come from the germline V gene. The CDR3 runs 16 residues. CDR3 DNA sequence: TGTGCCAGCAGCTTAGAGTTGCAGGGGCATACCTATGGCTACACCTTC. Its translation is CASSLELQGHTYGYTF.

This clone was seen a few times. The V call is TRBV5-1, the J call TRBJ1-3, with TRBD1 as a possible D gene (5 bases). With 0 bases removed from V and 2 bases from J, the gap between germline ends came to 12 bases. CDR3 size: 16 residues. Germline CDR1 and CDR2: SGHRS and YFSETQ. In DNA form, the CDR3 reads TGCGCCAGCAGCTTGGGGGTCAGGGAGACTGGAAACACCATATATTTT. It yields the protein CASSLGVRETGNTIYF.

This sequence joins TRBV27 and TRBJ2-7; D not resolved. The V end was cut by 1 base, the J end by 2 bases, with 12 bases between. CDR1 is MNHEY, CDR2 SMNVEV, per germline (reference sequence). This CDR3 has 15 amino acids. The CDR3 sequence is CASSLWATQTYEQYF. The DNA of the CDR3 is TGTGCCAGCAGTTTATGGGCGACCCAAACCTACGAGCAGTACTTC.